Listed below are T cell receptor beta chains from one sample, sequenced in a study of CD8 T cells in ankylosing spondylitis. One entry per CDR3 protein, called by TCRdb with MiXCR from the 5' RACE reads. Among about 500,000 distinct CDR3 sequences listed, over 4% were seen once. The sample consisted of blood, either unsorted or a sorted T cell fraction (not recorded which). The receptor source for this set is a male donor with ankylosing spondylitis. The CDR3 runs from the conserved cysteine through the conserved F or W. The D gene is left open where the match is weak. A clone size is listed for some rows: how often the clone was seen (once, few, many), or a class if it is expanded.

j_call | d_call | v_call | clone_size | cdr3_aa | cdr3_nt
TRBJ2-1 | . | TRBV29-1 | . | CSVKGGNEQFF | TGCAGCGTGAAGGGTGGCAATGAGCAGTTCTTC
TRBJ2-7 | TRBD2 | TRBV5-1 | many | CASSSRLAGEQYF | TGCGCCAGCAGCTCAAGACTAGCTGGCGAGCAGTACTTC
TRBJ2-1 | . | TRBV25-1 | many | CASSERRNEQFF | TGTGCCAGCAGTGAAAGGCGCAATGAGCAGTTCTTC
TRBJ1-3 | . | TRBV6-1 | many | CASTTGTSGNTIYF | TGTGCCAGCACCACAGGGACTTCAGGAAACACCATATATTTT
TRBJ2-4 | . | TRBV29-1 | many | CSVGGNIQYF | TGCAGCGTTGGTGGAAACATTCAGTACTTC
TRBJ1-5 | . | TRBV28 | few | CASTYEGVDSNQPQHF | TGTGCCAGCACCTACGAAGGGGTGGATAGCAATCAGCCCCAGCATTTT
TRBJ2-2 | . | TRBV6-2/TRBV6-3 | many | CASTSIRDTGELFF | TGTGCCAGCACCTCAATCAGGGACACCGGGGAGCTGTTTTTT
TRBJ1-3 | . | TRBV12-3/TRBV12-4 | many | CASHPGGNKGNTIYF | TGTGCCAGCCACCCGGGAGGAAATAAGGGAAACACCATATATTTT
TRBJ1-4 | . | TRBV6-1 | few | CASRSRLEEKLFF | TGTGCCAGCAGAAGCAGGCTAGAGGAAAAACTGTTTTTT
TRBJ1-5 | . | TRBV24-1 | many | CATSAAGHQPQHF | TGTGCCACCAGTGCGGCAGGGCACCAGCCCCAGCATTTT
TRBJ1-1 | . | TRBV6-5 | many | CASSSVRQANTEAFF | TGTGCCAGCAGTTCCGTCAGACAGGCCAACACTGAAGCTTTCTTT
TRBJ2-5 | . | TRBV27 | many | CASRARAQETQYF | TGTGCCAGCAGGGCCAGGGCTCAAGAGACCCAGTACTTC
TRBJ1-2 | . | TRBV4-2 | many | CASSQVSRERIYGYTF | TGTGCCAGCAGCCAAGTATCCAGGGAAAGGATCTATGGCTACACCTTC
TRBJ2-7 | . | TRBV6-6 | many | CASRTQSYEQYF | TGTGCCAGCCGGACTCAGTCCTACGAGCAGTACTTC
TRBJ1-5 | . | TRBV28 | many | CASSLGVEQPQHF | TGTGCCAGCAGTCTGGGGGTAGAACAGCCCCAGCATTTT
TRBJ1-1 | . | TRBV2 | many | CASSGGRGTEAFF | TGTGCCAGCAGTGGCGGCAGAGGCACTGAAGCTTTCTTT
TRBJ2-7 | . | TRBV20-1 | many | CSAKRGAVNEQYF | TGCAGTGCTAAACGGGGGGCGGTAAACGAGCAGTACTTC
TRBJ2-2 | TRBD2 | TRBV7-6 | many | CASSFPREGTGELFF | TGTGCCAGCAGCTTCCCACGGGAGGGTACCGGGGAGCTGTTTTTT